Following are 26 T cell receptor beta chains from one sample sequenced in a study of T cells in Graves' hyperthyroidism and ophthalmopathy (dated by TCRdb to the late 2010s). The protocol used for the library was multiplex PCR. Sequencing relied on an Illumina HiSeq 2000. The TCR beta CDR3 regions were amplified from RNA transcripts. For the first round of RT-PCR on the TCR CDR3, the HTBI primer set was used together with the Qiagen OneStep RT-PCR kit. TCRdb trimmed the raw reads at Q25, called clones with MiXCR and kept productive beta chains. CDR3 protein duplicates are merged, each entry listing the most common genes and DNA. This sample comprises around 340,000 distinct CDR3 sequences, roughly 17% of them detected only once. The ten largest clones capture approximately 35% of the sample. The sample comprised blood. The receptors stem from a man aged 25-40 years with Graves' hyperthyroidism.

The table lists this clonotype with many counts. V is TRBV24-1 and J is TRBJ2-5, with 12 bases identical to TRBD1. V shed 3 bases, J shed 5 bases, and the junction held 6 bases outside the gene matches. Germline-derived CDR1 and CDR2 are KGHDR and SFDVKD. The CDR3 length is 16 residues. The CDR3 nucleotides read TGTGCCACCAGTGATACGGGACAGGGGGCGTGGGAGACCCAGTACTTC. It codes for CATSDTGQGAWETQYF.

This clonotype was seen once. The CDR3 bases are TGTGCCAGCAGCGTGGGAGAAAACTATGGCTACACCTTC. It yields the protein CASSVGENYGYTF. The chain employs TRBV7-9 and TRBJ1-2; no clear D. CDR1 and CDR2 (germline): SEHNR, FQNEAQ (reference sequence). The CDR3 length is 13 residues. The V end was cut by 5 bases, the J end by 2 bases, with 9 bases between. The full variable domain, rest sourced from reference TRBV7-9 and TRBJ1-2, is DTGVSQNPRHKITKRGQNVTFRCDPISEHNRLYWYRQTLGQGPEFLTYFQNEAQLEKSRLLSDRFSAERPKGSFSTLEIQRTEQGDSAMYLCASSVGENYGYTFGSGTRLTVV.

This clonotype was detected ten times or more. This chain links TRBV20-1 with TRBJ2-7; TRBD2 aligns across 11 bases. This CDR3 region has 15 residues. The junction had 8 bases not matched to a gene; V was cut back by 5 bases and J by 2 bases. The germline V gene encodes CDR1 DFQATT and CDR2 SNEGSKA (reference sequence). CDR3 coding DNA: TGCAGTGCTCGACCCCTACTAGCGGGAGCCTACGAGCAGTACTTC. Its protein product is CSARPLLAGAYEQYF.

This sequence joins TRBV25-1 and TRBJ2-3, with 8 bases lining up with TRBD2. Trimming removed 8 bases from V and 6 bases from J; junction bases left unmatched: 10. Germline V CDR1 and CDR2: MGHDK, SYGVNS. The CDR3 is 14 residues long. CDR3 DNA: TGTGCCAGCCCCGATCGCCGGGGGGGGGATACGCAGTATTTT. It yields the protein CASPDRRGGDTQYF.

This clonotype was seen ten or more times. The rearrangement joins TRBV11-2 to TRBJ2-7; 10 bases align to TRBD1. The CDR3 has 16 amino acids. CDR1 and CDR2 from the germline V gene are SGHAT and FQNNGV. J lost 4 bases, V lost 5 bases, and 11 bases had no gene match. The CDR3 DNA is TGTGCCAGCAGCCGTATCCGGACAGGGGGTTCATACGAGCAGTACTTC. It translates to CASSRIRTGGSYEQYF.

This clonotype was recorded many times. The chain uses TRBV12-3 or TRBV12-4 and TRBJ1-6, with D possibly matching TRBD1 (5 bases). The CDR3 is 14 amino acids. Trimming took 3 bases from V and 6 from J, leaving 9 bases between them. The CDR3 sequence: CASSFGGGNSPLHF. The CDR3 coding sequence is TGTGCCAGCAGTTTCGGGGGGGGTAATTCACCCCTCCACTTT.

CDR3 nucleotides: TGTGCCAGCAACCGTTGGGGTGAAAAACTGTTTTTT. Translation: CASNRWGEKLFF. The chain joins TRBV2 to TRBJ1-4; D not resolved. Germline V gene data show CDR1 as SNHLY and CDR2 as FYNNEI. CDR3 size: 12 residues. V lost 7 bases and J lost 7, with 10 bases in between.

This clonotype was picked up a small number of times. The chain uses TRBV29-1 and TRBJ2-7; TRBD2 might be the D (6 bases). Trimming removed 7 bases at V and 4 bases at J, with 17 bases between. CDR3 length: 13 residues. Germline-derived CDR1 and CDR2 are SQVTM and ANQGSEA. The CDR3 nucleotides read TGCAGCGCCCAACTAGCTTCAGGTTACGAGCAGTACTTC. The encoded protein is CSAQLASGYEQYF.

This clonotype was counted at least ten times. The chain couples TRBV11-2 to TRBJ1-5, with D unclear. Looked up from germline, CDR1 is SGHAT and CDR2 is FQNNGV. This CDR3 is 15 amino acids long. V lost 3 bases and J 5 bases, leaving 14 bases between the germline ends. CDR3 nucleotide sequence: TGTGCCAGCAGCTTGATCCCCAGCCCCCATCAGCCCCAGCATTTT. It is translated as CASSLIPSPHQPQHF.

This clonotype has a count of ten or more. CDR3 region: CASSLGPGTSTDTQYF. In DNA, the CDR3 is TGCGCCAGCAGCTTGGGGCCGGGGACTAGCACAGATACGCAGTATTTT. The rearrangement links TRBV5-1 to TRBJ2-3, with TRBD2 as a possible D gene (6 bases). Germline CDR1 is SGHRS and CDR2 is YFSETQ. Trimming stripped 0 bases from V and 0 bases from J, with 11 bases between. The CDR3 loop spans 16 amino acids.

This clonotype was seen ten or more times. V is TRBV2 and J is TRBJ1-1, with D possibly being TRBD1 (5 bases). The CDR3 has 13 amino acids. Germline values: CDR1 SNHLY, CDR2 FYNNEI. V gave up 4 bases and J gave up 2 bases, with 8 bases separating them. The CDR3 sequence: CASSVGLNTEAFF. The CDR3 bases are TGTGCCAGCAGTGTGGGACTTAACACTGAAGCTTTCTTT.

This clonotype has more than one count but fewer than ten. The chain joins TRBV3-1 to TRBJ1-4, with TRBD1 identical over 8 bases. Germline CDR1 and CDR2: LGHDT and YNNKEL (reference sequence). After removal of 6 bases from V and 2 bases from J, the junction contained 5 bases not matched to a gene. The CDR3 covers 15 residues. In DNA, the CDR3 is TGTGCCAGCAGTCGGGACAGGTGGACTAATGAAAAACTGTTTTTT. This codes for CASSRDRWTNEKLFF.

This sequence joins TRBV29-1 and TRBJ2-7; weak D call: TRBD2 (6 bases). The germline V and J ends were trimmed by 4 bases and 1 base, with 11 bases remaining between them. Germline-derived CDR1 and CDR2 are SQVTM and ANQGSEA. The CDR3 covers 13 residues. This chain's CDR3 is CSVVGTVSYEQYF. The DNA of the CDR3 is TGCAGCGTTGTTGGGACTGTTTCCTACGAGCAGTACTTC.

This clonotype was recorded many times. This chain joins TRBV5-1 and TRBJ1-2; unclear D gene. With 5 bases removed from V and 0 bases from J, the gap between germline ends came to 14 bases. CDR1 is SGHRS and CDR2 is YFSETQ in the germline V gene. The CDR3 contains 15 residues. CDR3 region: CASSPGQTTNYGYTF. As DNA, the CDR3 is TGCGCCAGCAGTCCGGGCCAGACGACTAACTATGGCTACACCTTC.

The table lists this clonotype with a few counts. This chain links TRBV19 with TRBJ2-1; D may be TRBD2 (6 bases). CDR1 is LNHDA and CDR2 is SQIVND in the germline V gene (reference sequence). This CDR3 has 13 residues. The V end lost 6 bases, the J end lost 8 bases, and 14 bases lay between the germline ends. The CDR3 reads CASRVTGGDEQFF. The CDR3 bases are TGTGCCAGTAGAGTTACCGGGGGTGATGAGCAGTTCTTC.

There are a few counts of this clonotype. The chain combines TRBV12-3 or TRBV12-4 with TRBJ2-1; no clear D gene. V lost 6 bases and J lost 1, with 13 bases in between. This CDR3 contains 15 residues. For the CDR3, the DNA is TGTGCCAGCAGACTGACTGCCCAGTCCTACAATGAGCAGTTCTTC. Its protein is CASRLTAQSYNEQFF.

This clonotype was found a few times. The rearrangement uses TRBV5-8 and TRBJ2-2; TRBD1 agrees at 8 bases. Germline V gene sequence: CDR1 SGHTS, CDR2 YDEGEE. The CDR3 has 15 residues. V lost 4 bases to trimming and J lost 8 bases; unmatched junction nucleotides: 10. DNA of the CDR3: TGTGCCAGCAGCCCGGGGCTGGGGACAGGAGGGGAGCTGTTTTTT. Its protein product is CASSPGLGTGGELFF.

This clonotype was seen at least ten times. The chain couples TRBV27 to TRBJ2-7; no firm D call. Germline values: CDR1 MNHEY, CDR2 SMNVEV (reference sequence). Trimming stripped 3 bases from V and 4 bases from J, with 10 bases between. The CDR3 consists of 13 residues. As DNA, the CDR3 is TGTGCCAGCAGTTTGAGTATCGGGTACGAGCAGTACTTC. It specifies CASSLSIGYEQYF.

This clonotype has only a few counts. This sequence joins TRBV7-2 and TRBJ2-5; 10 bases match TRBD2. With 6 bases clipped from V and 6 bases from J, the junction kept 4 bases outside the gene matches. The CDR3 is made up of 13 amino acids. Germline V gene sequence: CDR1 SGHTA, CDR2 FQGNSA. The CDR3 region is CASRSGGVKTQYF. CDR3 DNA: TGTGCCAGCAGAAGCGGGGGGGTGAAGACCCAGTACTTC.

V gene TRBV19 combines with J gene TRBJ2-1, with D unresolved. Germline CDR1 and CDR2: LNHDA and SQIVND (reference sequence). V was clipped by 7 bases and J by 2 bases, with 12 bases between them. CDR3 length: 14 residues. In nucleotides, the CDR3 is TGTGCCAGTAATTCGGTCGGAACCTACAATGAGCAGTTCTTC. Protein: CASNSVGTYNEQFF.

Worth noting for this clonotype: One base away lies a much larger clone, so this may be a sequencing read error. This chain connects TRBV6-1 to TRBJ2-7, with TRBD1 matching 9 bases. This CDR3 is built from 14 residues. The V gene's germline CDR1 is MNHNS and CDR2 SASEGT. After removal of 1 base from V and 9 bases from J, the junction contained 7 bases not matched to a gene. In DNA form, the CDR3 reads TGTGCCAGCAGTGAAGGGACAGGGGTCGACGGGCAGTACTTC. Encoded protein: CASSEGTGVDGQYF.

The V and J genes are TRBV14 and TRBJ2-7; perhaps TRBD2 as D (6 bases). Trimming pared 1 base from V and 6 bases from J, leaving 16 bases between. The CDR3 loop spans 15 amino acids. The germline CDR1 and CDR2 sequences are SGHDN and FVKESK. The CDR3 is CASSQAFWPGVEQYF. The CDR3 nucleotides read TGTGCCAGCAGCCAAGCTTTTTGGCCGGGGGTCGAGCAGTACTTC.

The rearrangement links TRBV9 to TRBJ2-1; D might be TRBD1 (8 bases). CDR3 length equals 15 residues. The V gene's germline CDR1 is SGDLS and CDR2 YYNGEE. V lost 2 bases and J lost 9, with 18 bases in between. This chain's CDR3 is CASSVQGAGEGEQFF. The CDR3 DNA follows: TGTGCCAGCAGCGTCCAGGGGGCAGGGGAGGGTGAGCAGTTCTTC.

The J gene is TRBJ2-7, the V gene TRBV7-9; no clear D gene. Trimming left V 4 bases short and J 4 bases short, with 8 bases between. Germline CDR1 SEHNR, CDR2 FQNEAQ (reference sequence). The CDR3 sequence is 12 residues long. In DNA form, the CDR3 reads TGTGCCAGCAGCTCCCTTCAATACGAGCAGTACTTC. Protein: CASSSLQYEQYF.

This clonotype was seen at least ten times. V and J are TRBV3-1 and TRBJ2-7; D call uncertain. The V gene's germline CDR1 is LGHDT and CDR2 YNNKEL (reference sequence). The CDR3 sequence is 15 residues long. Trimming removed 1 base from V and 3 bases from J, with 13 bases in between. CDR3 amino acids: CASSQASGTLYEQYF. In DNA form, the CDR3 reads TGTGCCAGCAGCCAAGCGTCAGGAACCCTCTACGAGCAGTACTTC.

The CDR3 region has the DNA TGTGCCAGCAGTTCTCGGGGGGCACATCAGCCCCAGCATTTT. Translating gives CASSSRGAHQPQHF. The chain carries TRBV6-5 and TRBJ1-5; a weak D match, TRBD1 (6 bases). The V and J ends lost 4 bases and 5 bases respectively, with 12 bases between them. The length of the CDR3 is 14 residues. Germline CDR1 MNHEY, CDR2 SVGAGI.